The source of this T cell receptor beta chain is a study of shared clonotypes between healthy human individuals. Study conclusions and caveats: Donors were few, which limited the genetic and exposure-history diversity represented.

Worth noting for this clone: No antigen is known for it.

CDR1 and CDR2 from the germline V gene are SGHKS and YYEKEE (reference sequence). This CDR3 contains 14 residues. V trimming: 5 bases; J trimming: 5 bases; junction bases outside the gene matches: 8. The repertoire was sequenced with immunoSEQ multiplex PCR; TCRdb's copy has only in-frame clones and lacks some. The sample records over 300,000 clones, roughly 84% being singletons. This receptor was identified in a man between 18 and 35 years old in good health. The chain couples TRBV5-5 to TRBJ2-7, with 9 bases identical to TRBD1. Sequencing was carried out using memory CD8+ T cells sorted from blood. The sample's subset: CD45RO+ cells pooled with CCR7-negative TemRA cells. The CDR3 protein is CASRKPGQGNEQYF. As DNA, the CDR3 is TGTGCCAGCAGGAAACCGGGACAGGGCAACGAGCAGTACTTC. The complete variable domain, with remaining parts taken from reference TRBV5-5 and TRBJ2-7, reads DAGVTQSPTHLIKTRGQQVTLRCSPISGHKSVSWYQQVLGQGPQFIFQYYEKEERGRGNFPDRFSARQFPNYSSELNVNALLLGDSALYLCASRKPGQGNEQYFGPGTRLTVT.